This TCR beta chain was recorded in a study of CD8 T cells in Susac syndrome. CDR3 length equals 13 residues. Trimming shortened V by 5 bases and J by 3 bases, and 10 bases separated the two germline ends. Germline V gene data show CDR1 as KGHSH and CDR2 as LQKENI. With random hexamers, reverse transcription was performed on roughly 0.45 to 1 ug of RNA. One entry per CDR3 protein results from TCRdb running MiXCR on the immunoSEQ multiplex PCR reads. The sample contains 160,000 or so distinct CDR3 sequences, 93% of which appear only once. Sequencing was done on a sample of CD4+ T cells from PBMCs. The rearrangement links TRBV18 to TRBJ2-5; possible D gene TRBD1, 6 bases. The clonotype was recovered from a human donor in good health. This CDR3 reads CASSVWTEETQYF. The DNA of the CDR3 is TGTGCCAGCTCAGTCTGGACAGAAGAGACCCAGTACTTC.